This TCR beta chain originates from a study of T-cell reconstitution after alpha-beta-depleted transplantation in children. It was with unique molecular identifiers that the TCRbeta library was prepared. MiXCR was run by TCRdb on the PCR reads, yielding one entry per CDR3 protein. The table lists some 600,000 distinct CDR3 sequences, 13% of them singletons. Trimming pared 5 bases from V and 7 bases from J, leaving 9 bases between. Germline V gene data show CDR1 as DFQATT and CDR2 as SNEGSKA (reference sequence). The CDR3 has 11 residues. The table lists this clonotype with many counts. The gene calls are TRBV20-1 and TRBJ2-1, with D tentatively TRBD1 (5 bases). Specimen: PBMCs, mostly from graft donor cells, collected 360 days after TCRalphabeta/CD19-depleted stem cell transplant. The receptor was derived from a male patient between 5 and 17 years old who had a stem cell transplant for acute myeloid leukemia, so the T cells may come from the graft donor. CDR3 sequence: CSASRENEQFF. The CDR3 DNA reads as TGCAGTGCTTCCAGGGAAAATGAGCAGTTCTTC.